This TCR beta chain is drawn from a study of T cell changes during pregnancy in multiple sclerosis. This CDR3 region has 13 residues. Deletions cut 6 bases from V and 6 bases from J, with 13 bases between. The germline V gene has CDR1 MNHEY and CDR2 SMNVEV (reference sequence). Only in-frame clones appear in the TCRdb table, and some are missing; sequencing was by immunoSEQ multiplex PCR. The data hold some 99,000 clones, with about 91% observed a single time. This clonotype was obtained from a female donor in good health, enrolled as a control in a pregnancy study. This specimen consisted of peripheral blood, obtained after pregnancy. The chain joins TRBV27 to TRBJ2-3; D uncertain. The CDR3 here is CASSPLDADTQYF. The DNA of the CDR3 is TGTGCCAGCAGCCCCCTAGACGCCGATACGCAGTATTTT.